The sequence of this T cell receptor beta chain was determined in a study of cytomegalovirus exposure and HLA in healthy donors. The PCR was carried out with 60 Vbeta primers and 13 Jbeta primers. Measured with immunoSEQ multiplex PCR; TCRdb has only the in-frame clones, and not every one. The sample has around 98,000 clones; about 81% are singletons. This CDR3 has 16 residues. With V trimmed by 3 bases and J by 1 base, 5 bases remained unmatched. From germline, CDR1 is MNHEY and CDR2 SMNVEV (reference sequence). The sample holds a few counts of this clone. The chain uses TRBV27 and TRBJ2-4, with TRBD1 matching over 8 bases. This TCR was recovered from a man aged 35 to 55 in good health and CMV-seronegative. The sequenced sample was PBMCs. CDR3 sequence reads: CASSFHQGAAKNIQYF. CDR3 nucleotide sequence: TGTGCCAGCAGTTTCCACCAGGGGGCTGCCAAAAACATTCAGTACTTC.